The rows below give T cell receptor beta chains drawn from one sample of a study of cytomegalovirus exposure and HLA in healthy donors. Assay used: immunoSEQ multiplex PCR; TCRdb lists only in-frame clones, some missing. The sample records roughly 160,000 clones, about 68% being singletons. Sample: PBMCs. The source of these receptors is a female donor in good health and CMV-seronegative. Each CDR3 is given with its conserved first and last residue. The D gene is left open where the match is weak. Clone sizes are given selectively: once, few, many, or a class where the clone is expanded.

v_gene,j_gene,d_gene,abundance,CDR3aa,CDR3nt
TRBV2,TRBJ2-5,TRBD1,.,CASSRQGVAYF,TGTGCCAGCAGCCGCCAGGGGGTGGCATACTTC
TRBV27,TRBJ1-2,TRBD1,.,CASSPTGAPRGYTF,TGTGCCAGCAGTCCGACAGGGGCTCCGCGGGGCTACACCTTC
TRBV4-1,TRBJ1-5,.,.,CASSQEGSGGQPQHF,TGCGCCAGCAGCCAAGAGGGATCGGGGGGTCAGCCCCAGCATTTT
TRBV18,TRBJ2-3,TRBD2,.,CASSPPERGNTDTQYF,TGTGCCAGCTCACCACCGGAGCGGGGAAACACAGATACGCAGTATTTT
TRBV9,TRBJ2-5,TRBD2,.,CASSVGLAGGPQETQYF,TGTGCCAGCAGTGTAGGACTAGCGGGAGGGCCCCAAGAGACCCAGTACTTC
TRBV6-5,TRBJ2-1,TRBD2,.,CASRGGRWNYNEQFF,TGTGCCAGCAGGGGGGGGAGATGGAACTACAATGAGCAGTTCTTC
TRBV19,TRBJ1-3,.,.,CASSIGARSSGNTIYF,TGTGCCAGTAGTATCGGCGCGAGGAGTTCTGGAAACACCATATATTTT
TRBV5-1,TRBJ2-1,.,few,CASSLESPYNEQFF,TGCGCCAGCAGCTTGGAAAGCCCCTACAATGAGCAGTTCTTC
TRBV6-5,TRBJ1-5,.,.,CASSYSRGRDQPQHF,TGTGCCAGCAGTTACTCGAGAGGGAGGGATCAGCCCCAGCATTTT
TRBV12-5,TRBJ2-3,TRBD2,.,CASGLVLTGTSGFTDTQYF,TGTGCTAGTGGTTTGGTCCTGACCGGGACTAGCGGATTCACAGATACGCAGTATTTT
TRBV7-2,TRBJ2-1,.,.,CASSSGLPNEQFF,TGTGCCAGCAGCTCGGGACTGCCGAATGAGCAGTTCTTC
TRBV29-1,TRBJ2-3,.,.,CSVQRVTSTDTQYF,TGCAGCGTCCAGCGGGTAACTAGCACAGATACGCAGTATTTT
TRBV6-1,TRBJ2-5,.,.,CASSTAAGGQETQYF,TGTGCCAGCAGCACTGCCGCCGGGGGCCAAGAGACCCAGTACTTC
TRBV27,TRBJ2-5,.,.,CASSLQGAETQYF,TGTGCCAGCAGTTTACAAGGGGCGGAGACCCAGTACTTC
TRBV28,TRBJ1-5,TRBD1,.,CASSARTGANQPQHF,TGTGCCAGCAGTGCCAGGACAGGGGCCAATCAGCCCCAGCATTTT
TRBV19,TRBJ1-6,.,.,CASSIGQFNSPLHF,TGTGCCAGTAGTATTGGGCAGTTCAATTCACCCCTCCACTTT
TRBV11-3,TRBJ2-3,.,.,CASSPAGATADTQYF,TGTGCCAGCAGTCCTGCTGGGGCGACAGCAGATACGCAGTATTTT
TRBV11-1,TRBJ2-7,.,.,CASSPRDNYEQYF,TGTGCCAGCAGCCCCCGGGACAACTACGAGCAGTACTTC
TRBV7-8,TRBJ1-4,TRBD1,.,CASSTDRGEKLFF,TGTGCCAGCAGCACGGACAGGGGTGAAAAACTGTTTTTT
TRBV19,TRBJ1-2,TRBD1,few,CASRTGNNYGYTF,TGTGCCAGTAGGACAGGGAACAACTATGGCTACACCTTC
TRBV11-2,TRBJ2-5,TRBD1,.,CASSSLGPTGGETQYF,TGTGCCAGCAGCTCCCTGGGGCCCACAGGGGGAGAGACCCAGTACTTC
TRBV7-2,TRBJ1-1,.,.,CASSLSRSTEAFF,TGTGCCAGCAGCTTAAGCCGGTCCACTGAAGCTTTCTTT
TRBV4-2,TRBJ2-7,TRBD1,few,CASSPDRTGAIYEQYF,TGTGCCAGCAGCCCCGATCGGACAGGGGCCATCTACGAGCAGTACTTC
TRBV7-8,TRBJ2-5,TRBD2,.,CASSKSGPSGETQYF,TGTGCCAGCAGCAAATCCGGCCCTAGCGGGGAGACCCAGTACTTC
TRBV6-1,TRBJ2-5,TRBD2,few,CASSGLAGAQETQYF,TGTGCCAGCAGTGGACTAGCGGGGGCTCAAGAGACCCAGTACTTC
TRBV28,TRBJ1-1,TRBD1,once,CASSPGGYNTEAFF,TGTGCCAGCAGCCCAGGGGGGTATAACACTGAAGCTTTCTTT
TRBV25-1,TRBJ2-7,TRBD2,.,CASSRRGDGYEQYF,TGTGCCAGCAGTAGGCGGGGGGACGGTTACGAGCAGTACTTC
TRBV5-4,TRBJ2-7,.,few,CASSLRGGGYEQYF,TGTGCCAGCAGCTTGAGGGGTGGTGGGTACGAGCAGTACTTC
TRBV4-1,TRBJ2-1,.,.,CASSHSGRARGLTYNEQFF,TGCGCCAGCAGCCATTCCGGGCGGGCGCGGGGGCTCACCTACAATGAGCAGTTCTTC
TRBV29-1,TRBJ2-3,.,few,CSVEVRGEGTDTQYF,TGCAGCGTTGAAGTTCGGGGAGAGGGCACAGATACGCAGTATTTT
TRBV7-3,TRBJ2-3,TRBD2,.,CASNDLSKGSGTPDTQYF,TGTGCCAGCAACGACCTAAGCAAGGGTAGCGGGACCCCAGATACGCAGTATTTT
TRBV25-1,TRBJ1-5,.,large,CASSDIGVNQPQHF,TGTGCCAGCAGTGATATCGGGGTAAATCAGCCCCAGCATTTT
TRBV6-5,TRBJ1-6,.,.,CASSYSTGGNSPLHF,TGTGCCAGCAGTTACTCGACGGGGGGTAATTCACCCCTCCACTTT
TRBV6-5,TRBJ1-5,.,.,CASSYGAGDSNQPQHF,TGTGCCAGCAGTTACGGGGCAGGGGACAGCAATCAGCCCCAGCATTTT
TRBV6-5,TRBJ2-7,TRBD2,few,CASTSLSGRADEQYF,TGTGCCAGCACAAGTCTTAGCGGGAGGGCCGACGAGCAGTACTTC
TRBV25-1,TRBJ2-3,.,once,CASSEPLRDPTDTQYF,TGTGCCAGCAGTGAACCCCTGCGGGATCCCACAGATACGCAGTATTTT
TRBV5-1,TRBJ2-3,TRBD2,.,CASSFTTSGGNTQYF,TGCGCCAGCAGCTTTACGACTAGCGGGGGAAATACGCAGTATTTT
TRBV10-3,TRBJ1-2,.,.,CAISDPWTAYPNYGYTF,TGTGCCATCAGTGATCCCTGGACAGCCTACCCTAACTATGGCTACACCTTC
TRBV19,TRBJ1-2,.,.,CASRVTNYYGYTF,TGTGCCAGTAGGGTGACAAATTACTATGGCTACACCTTC
TRBV4-1,TRBJ2-3,.,once,CASSQGAKVGRAGDTQYF,TGCGCCAGCAGCCAAGGGGCGAAGGTGGGCAGGGCCGGAGATACGCAGTATTTT
TRBV13,TRBJ2-7,.,.,CASSYAGIRTYEQYF,TGTGCCAGCAGCTACGCAGGCATAAGGACCTACGAGCAGTACTTC
TRBV19,TRBJ2-1,TRBD2,.,CASSGFPSGGLASYNEQFF,TGTGCCAGTAGTGGATTCCCGAGCGGGGGCCTTGCCTCCTACAATGAGCAGTTCTTC
TRBV2,TRBJ2-3,.,.,CASSEGAASTDTQYF,TGTGCCAGCAGTGAAGGGGCCGCTAGCACAGATACGCAGTATTTT
TRBV10-1,TRBJ2-5,TRBD1,.,CASSDPGGEETQYF,TGCGCCAGCAGTGATCCAGGGGGCGAGGAGACCCAGTACTTC
TRBV7-2,TRBJ2-7,TRBD2,.,CASSYLSGSQNEQYF,TGTGCCAGCAGCTACCTTAGCGGGAGCCAGAACGAGCAGTACTTC
TRBV6-5,TRBJ1-1,.,.,CASSYSPGTEAFF,TGTGCCAGCAGTTACTCCCCAGGTACTGAAGCTTTCTTT
TRBV7-2,TRBJ2-1,TRBD2,.,CASSWGLAFAEQFF,TGTGCCAGCAGCTGGGGACTAGCCTTCGCTGAGCAGTTCTTC
TRBV7-2,TRBJ2-7,TRBD1,.,CASSTNPGQGYEQYF,TGTGCCAGCAGCACGAACCCGGGACAGGGCTACGAGCAGTACTTC
TRBV7-8,TRBJ1-6,TRBD1,few,CASSSKRTGETRNSPLHF,TGTGCCAGCAGCTCGAAAAGGACAGGGGAGACCCGTAATTCACCCCTCCACTTT
TRBV7-6,TRBJ2-6,.,.,CASSLVAGVGANVLTF,TGTGCCAGCAGCTTAGTAGCAGGGGTCGGGGCCAACGTCCTGACTTTC
TRBV23-1,TRBJ1-5,.,.,CASSQSEVKKESNQPQHF,TGCGCCAGCAGTCAATCGGAGGTGAAGAAAGAGAGCAATCAGCCCCAGCATTTT
TRBV6-5,TRBJ1-1,.,once,CASIDNTNTEAFF,TGTGCCAGCATCGACAACACGAACACTGAAGCTTTCTTT
TRBV5-1,TRBJ2-3,TRBD2,.,CASSQTGGGADTQYF,TGCGCCAGCAGCCAAACGGGGGGTGGAGCAGATACGCAGTATTTT
TRBV2,TRBJ2-5,.,once,CASSDDLGTQYF,TGTGCCAGCAGTGATGACCTAGGAACCCAGTACTTC
TRBV25-1,TRBJ1-4,TRBD1,.,CASSFHSGTGREKLFF,TGTGCCAGCAGTTTCCACTCCGGGACAGGGAGGGAAAAACTGTTTTTT
TRBV7-9,TRBJ2-7,TRBD2,.,CASSLLAGGREQYF,TGTGCCAGCAGCTTACTAGCGGGAGGACGGGAGCAGTACTTC
TRBV5-1,TRBJ2-5,TRBD2,once,CASSLVAGIGETQYF,TGCGCCAGCAGCTTGGTAGCGGGTATCGGTGAGACCCAGTACTTC